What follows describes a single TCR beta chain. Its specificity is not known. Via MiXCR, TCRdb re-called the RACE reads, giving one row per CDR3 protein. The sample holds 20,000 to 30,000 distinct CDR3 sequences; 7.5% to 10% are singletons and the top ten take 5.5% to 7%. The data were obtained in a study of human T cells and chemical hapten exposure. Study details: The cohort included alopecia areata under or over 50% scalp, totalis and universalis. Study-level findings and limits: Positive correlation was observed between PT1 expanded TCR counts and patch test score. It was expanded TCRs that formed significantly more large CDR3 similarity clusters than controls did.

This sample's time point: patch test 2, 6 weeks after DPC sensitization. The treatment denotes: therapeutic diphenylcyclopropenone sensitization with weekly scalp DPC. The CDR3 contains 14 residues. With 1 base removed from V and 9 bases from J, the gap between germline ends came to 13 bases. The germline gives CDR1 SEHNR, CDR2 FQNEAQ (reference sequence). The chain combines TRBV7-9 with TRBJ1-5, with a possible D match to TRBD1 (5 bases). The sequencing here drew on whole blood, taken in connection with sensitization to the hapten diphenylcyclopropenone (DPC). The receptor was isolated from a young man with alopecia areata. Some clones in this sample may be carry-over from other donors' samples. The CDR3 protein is CASSLVLGESPQHF. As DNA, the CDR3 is TGTGCCAGCAGCTTAGTTTTAGGGGAATCGCCCCAGCATTTT.